Listed below are T cell receptor beta chains from one sample, sequenced in a study of blood T cell repertoires in COVID-19. TCRdb keeps only in-frame clones here, not all; method: immunoSEQ multiplex PCR. This table holds about 180,000 clones, approximately 91% found once. Sequenced: peripheral blood. These receptors were obtained from a man aged 50 to 60 with acute or convalescent COVID-19. The CDR3 runs from the conserved cysteine through the conserved F or W. Fields, in order: clone size, J gene, V gene, D gene, CDR3 DNA, CDR3 protein. The D gene is left open where the match is weak. The size field is filled for only some rows; it gives once, few, many or a size class.

>NA|TRBJ2-1|TRBV2|TRBD2
TGTGCCAGCAGGTCCCTAGCGGGAGCCTACAATGAGCAGTTCTTC
CASRSLAGAYNEQFF
>NA|TRBJ2-1|TRBV7-2|NA
TGTGCCAGCAGCTTATTCGTCAACAACAATGAGCAGTTCTTC
CASSLFVNNNEQFF
>once|TRBJ2-2|TRBV9|TRBD2
TGTGCCAGCAGCGTAGAGAGCGGGAGAGGCGGGGAGCTGTTTTTT
CASSVESGRGGELFF
>NA|TRBJ2-1|TRBV27|TRBD2
TGTGCCAGCACGCCCTCAAGGTTTGGCGGGAGCTCCTACAATGAGCAGTTCTTC
CASTPSRFGGSSYNEQFF
>NA|TRBJ1-4|TRBV6-5|NA
TGTGCCAGCAGCCCGACGGGGATTAATGAAAAACTGTTTTTT
CASSPTGINEKLFF
>once|TRBJ1-4|TRBV7-8|TRBD1
TGTGCCAGCAGCTGGACAGGGGGCGCGGGAGAAAAACTGTTTTTT
CASSWTGGAGEKLFF
>NA|TRBJ2-5|TRBV29-1|NA
TGCAGCGTTGAACAGGGTATCCAAGAGACCCAGTACTTC
CSVEQGIQETQYF
>NA|TRBJ2-3|TRBV9|TRBD2
TGTGCCAGCGGCTCCCGGACTAGCGGGGGGATGAGCACAGATACGCAGTATTTT
CASGSRTSGGMSTDTQYF
>NA|TRBJ1-5|TRBV15|TRBD1
TGTGCCACCAGCAGAGGACAGGGGATGACCAGCAATCAGCCCCAGCATTTT
CATSRGQGMTSNQPQHF
>few|TRBJ1-2|TRBV28|NA
TGTGCCAGCAGTTCTATTGCAGGGCGAGGCTACACCTTC
CASSSIAGRGYTF
>once|TRBJ1-2|TRBV30|TRBD1
TGTGCCTGGAGTGTAGACAGGGGGCCTGGTCTGCGGGGCTACACCTTC
CAWSVDRGPGLRGYTF
>NA|TRBJ1-4|TRBV6-5|TRBD1
TGTGCCAGCAGTCAGGGACAGGGAGGAAAACTGTTTTTT
CASSQGQGGKLFF
>NA|TRBJ1-5|TRBV29-1|TRBD1
TGCAGCGTTGGACAGGGCGGCAATCAGCCCCAGCATTTT
CSVGQGGNQPQHF
>NA|TRBJ1-2|TRBV19|NA
TGTGCCACCACTTGGAGGGCGAACTATGGCTACACCTTC
CATTWRANYGYTF
>NA|TRBJ2-1|TRBV7-2|TRBD2
TGTGCCAGCAGCCGCGGGGGGGCGGGTAATGAGCAGTTCTTC
CASSRGGAGNEQFF
>NA|TRBJ2-1|TRBV5-5|NA
TGTGCCAGCAGCTCCAGATCTAGCGCGCCCTACAATGAGCAGTTCTTC
CASSSRSSAPYNEQFF
>NA|TRBJ2-5|TRBV2|TRBD2
TGTGCCAGCAGTCTAGCGGTCCAAGAGACCCAGTACTTC
CASSLAVQETQYF
>NA|TRBJ1-1|TRBV7-3|TRBD1
TGTGCCAGCAGCTTAACAGGGACAGGGGGCACTGAAGCTTTCTTT
CASSLTGTGGTEAFF
>NA|TRBJ2-3|TRBV2|NA
TGTGCCACCGCAGGGGTAGATACGCAGTATTTT
CATAGVDTQYF
>NA|TRBJ2-3|TRBV20-1|TRBD2
TGCAGTGCTAGTCCCCTACCCGGGACTAGCGGGACAGATACGCAGTATTTT
CSASPLPGTSGTDTQYF
>NA|TRBJ2-1|TRBV28|NA
TGTGCCAGCAGTTTATTTCACAGGTTGAGCTCCTACAATGAGCAGTTCTTC
CASSLFHRLSSYNEQFF
>NA|TRBJ1-5|TRBV7-2|NA
TGTGCCAGCAGCTTACAGGGCTATCGCAATCAGCCCCAGCATTTT
CASSLQGYRNQPQHF
>NA|TRBJ2-5|TRBV2|NA
TGTGCCAGCAGTGAAGCGCTTCCCGGAGGAGAGACCCAGTACTTC
CASSEALPGGETQYF
>NA|TRBJ2-3|TRBV9|TRBD2
TGTGCCAGCAGCGTAGTGCGCGAAGCGGGGGCCACAGATACGCAGTATTTT
CASSVVREAGATDTQYF
>NA|TRBJ2-7|TRBV28|NA
TGTGCCAGCAGTCGCCCCGGGCAGGGGTTCTACGAGCAGTACTTC
CASSRPGQGFYEQYF
>NA|TRBJ2-3|TRBV9|TRBD2
TGTGCCAGCAGCGTAGGCCCCGGGGGGGCGCAGTATTTT
CASSVGPGGAQYF
>once|TRBJ2-1|TRBV28|TRBD1
TGTGCCAGCAGTTCCCCGGGACAGGGAGGAGGTCCGTTCTTC
CASSSPGQGGGPFF
>NA|TRBJ2-1|TRBV4-3|NA
TGCGCCAGCAGCCCGAGAACGCTCCGAACTAGTGTAAATGAGCAGTTCTTC
CASSPRTLRTSVNEQFF
>NA|TRBJ2-7|TRBV6-1|NA
TGTGCCAGCAGTGAAAAGGGAGCTATCGACGAGCAGTACTTC
CASSEKGAIDEQYF